This T cell receptor (beta chain) was retrieved from a study of T-cell reconstitution after alpha-beta-depleted transplantation in children. CDR1 is MNHEY, CDR2 SMNVEV, per germline (reference sequence). The CDR3 contains 20 residues. Trimming at V came to 0 bases and at J to 4 bases, leaving 17 bases not matched to a gene. The TCRbeta library incorporated unique molecular identifiers. Using its own MiXCR run on the PCR reads, TCRdb lists one record per CDR3 protein. Of fewer than 700,000 distinct CDR3 sequences in the sample, over 10% were seen once. Sample: PBMCs, mostly from graft donor cells, taken 360 days after TCRalphabeta/CD19-depleted stem cell transplant. The chain carries TRBV27 and TRBJ2-1; 8 bases are shared with TRBD1. This sequence originates from a male patient between 5 and 17 years old who had a stem cell transplant for acute myeloid leukemia, so the T cells may come from the graft donor. CDR3 bases: TGTGCCAGCAGTTTATCATCAGAAGTTGTCGGGGACAGGCAATACAATGAGCAGTTCTTC. The encoded protein is CASSLSSEVVGDRQYNEQFF.